The sequence of this T cell receptor (beta chain) was determined in a study of blood T cell repertoires in COVID-19. Study in general: There were acute and convalescent COVID-19 samples, and they came from the United States, Italy and Spain.

There are 19 residues in the CDR3. The V gene's germline CDR1 is SEHNR and CDR2 FQNEAQ (reference sequence). V dropped 5 bases and J dropped 5; count of bases not matched to a gene: 16. As originally analysed: Estimation of nucleated cell counts was performed using reference gene primer amplification. The table came from immunoSEQ multiplex PCR; TCRdb's copy has only in-frame clones and leaves some out. Clone size and V and J calls were adopted from that table, with D and trimming inferred from the DNA. The repertoire holds over 200,000 clones, with roughly 85% as singletons. Those who participated ranged in age from roughly 18 to 90 years and resided in under 25 US areas. Participants had their cohort set by participant-reported clinical history.

The rearrangement links TRBV7-9 to TRBJ2-6; TRBD1 matches at 9 bases. The specimen was PBMCs or T cells enriched from blood (not recorded which). This sequence originates from a man aged 40-49 years who had recovered from COVID-19. The DNA for the CDR3 is TGTGCCAGCAGCCCCAGGACAGGGGATACGTTTTCTAGGGCCAACGTCCTGACTTTC. Its protein product is CASSPRTGDTFSRANVLTF.